What follows describes a single TCR beta chain. Its antigen is undetermined. There are 14 residues in the CDR3. V was cut by 8 bases and J by 2 bases, with 15 bases left in between. CDR1 MNHNY and CDR2 SVGAGI come from the germline V gene (reference sequence). Resections took place in Japan or China from about 2014 to 2017. Each case's diagnosis was confirmed by two pathologists on H&E. The entry originates in a study of immune evolution from preneoplasia to lung adenocarcinoma. Findings of the study overall: Later-stage lesions seemingly showed higher T cell density and diversity than normal lung.

The data were produced by immunoSEQ multiplex PCR, yet TCRdb's version contains in-frame clones alone and is incomplete. The sample yields around 10,000 clones, 80% to 85% seen once. The TCR sequence derives from a person aged 65 to 85 with lung adenocarcinoma. Some clones in this sample may be carry-over from other donors' samples. The chain recombines TRBV6-6 with TRBJ1-1, with a possible D match to TRBD1 (6 bases). Specimen: FFPE minimally invasive lung adenocarcinoma tissue. The CDR3 region has the DNA TGTGCCAGCGACTACGACAGGATTAACACTGAAGCTTTCTTT. Its protein is CASDYDRINTEAFF.